The T cell receptor beta chain under discussion was sequenced for a study of breast tumors, draining lymph nodes, adjacent tissues (dated by TCRdb to about 2016). Study-level background: Breast cancer patients provided tumor, adjacent nontumor tissue and axillary lymph nodes, and the study compared the TCR beta repertoires across these three sources. In human breast cancer, the study set out to assess how tumor, surrounding tissue and draining lymph node repertoires relate to one another and whether T cells might be exchanged between them.

Study-wide findings and limitations: The data were judged consistent with most tumor T cells deriving from the lymph node and then expanding within tumor tissue. The study presented the conclusion that tumor T cells originate in lymph nodes as consistent with a hypothesis, not as something directly demonstrated. In luminal-like breast cancer, tumor and nontumor tissue repertoires resembled each other significantly more than in basal-like breast cancer. Tumor T-cell repertoires showed less diversity than lymph node repertoires and more diversity than nontumor tissue repertoires, and tumor T-cell repertoires showed preferential V and J gene usage.

The sequencing machine was an Illumina HiSeq 2000. Multiplex PCR amplification was used to build the TCR beta chain libraries. High-throughput sequencing was used to analyze the amplified TCR beta chain products. The public reads were reanalyzed by TCRdb: fastp trimming at Q25, MiXCR alignment, in-frame beta chains only. Identical CDR3 protein sequences are pooled into one entry, listed with their most common genes and DNA. The table for this sample lists over 10,000 distinct CDR3 sequences; around three fifths of them were counted only once. About half of the sample goes to the ten largest clones. Adjacent samples were composed of nontumor breast tissue surrounding the tumor. On this clonotype itself: Which antigen it targets is not known. The input lacks base qualities; no much larger clone sits a single base away.

V has 4 bases trimmed and J has 7 bases trimmed; junction bases matching no gene number 12. CDR1 and CDR2 were assigned from the germline V gene as SGHVS and FQNEAQ. The cysteine opens and the phenylalanine closes a CDR3 of 17 amino acids. Only the CDR3 portion is preserved as DNA: 51 bases, with reading frame beginning at the first base. The rearranged segments are TRBV7-8 and TRBJ2-1, and 11 bases in between align with TRBD2. Sequenced material: tumor-adjacent breast tissue. The origin of this receptor is a female donor with breast cancer. Some clones in this sample may be carry-over from other donors' samples. The nucleotides read TGTGCCAGCAGCTCCCCGGGGCTAGCGGGGGGCGGGAATGAGCAGTTCTTC. It codes for CASSSPGLAGGGNEQFF.